These T cell receptor beta chains were read from a single sample in a study of cytomegalovirus exposure and HLA in healthy donors. Only in-frame clones appear in the TCRdb table, and some are missing; sequencing was by immunoSEQ multiplex PCR. The sample yields around 37,000 clones, roughly 80% seen once. Sample: PBMCs. These TCRs come from a man over 45 in good health and CMV-seronegative. The CDR3 runs from the conserved cysteine through the conserved F or W. D genes are given only for firm matches. Part of the rows lack a size; the others show once, few, many or a class for expanded clones.

D gene	V gene	clone size	J gene	CDR3 protein	CDR3 DNA
-	TRBV19	-	TRBJ2-5	CASSPIGREETQYF	TGTGCCAGTAGTCCGATCGGTCGTGAAGAGACCCAGTACTTC
TRBD2	TRBV4-2	-	TRBJ2-4	CASSQVLAGEDIQYF	TGTGCCAGCAGCCAAGTGTTAGCGGGAGAGGACATTCAGTACTTC
TRBD1	TRBV11-3	-	TRBJ1-5	CASSFFTGTGEEGSNQPQHF	TGTGCCAGCAGCTTCTTCACCGGGACAGGGGAGGAGGGAAGCAATCAGCCCCAGCATTTT
TRBD1	TRBV5-8	-	TRBJ2-7	CASTLTGTGSLLHF	TGTGCCAGCACCTTAACCGGGACAGGGTCCCTTCTCCACTTC
-	TRBV27	-	TRBJ2-1	CASSTLPTRGIVNEQFF	TGTGCCAGCAGTACTCTACCCACCCGGGGTATCGTGAATGAGCAGTTCTTC
TRBD2	TRBV7-9	-	TRBJ2-1	CASSLGTSDYNEQFF	TGTGCCAGCAGCTTAGGGACTAGCGATTACAATGAGCAGTTCTTC
-	TRBV7-2	-	TRBJ1-5	CASSVAGMGQPQHF	TGTGCCAGCAGCGTCGCAGGGATGGGTCAGCCCCAGCATTTT
TRBD1	TRBV5-4	-	TRBJ2-1	CASSLLGTGARNEQFF	TGTGCCAGCAGCTTGCTTGGGACAGGGGCCAGAAATGAGCAGTTCTTC
-	TRBV6-6	-	TRBJ1-1	CASSILRGTEAFF	TGTGCCAGCAGCATCCTCAGGGGCACTGAAGCTTTCTTT
-	TRBV6-5	-	TRBJ1-4	CASSPLGGEKLFF	TGTGCCAGCAGTCCCCTCGGGGGAGAAAAACTGTTTTTT
TRBD1	TRBV10-3	few	TRBJ1-2	CAIKDGQGANSGGYTF	TGTGCCATCAAGGATGGACAGGGGGCGAATTCGGGCGGCTACACCTTC
TRBD1	TRBV19	-	TRBJ1-1	CASSTNRGYSMNTEAFF	TGTGCCAGTAGTACAAACAGGGGTTACAGCATGAACACTGAAGCTTTCTTT
-	TRBV21-1	few	TRBJ1-2	CASNVLTGAGPYGYTF	TGTGCCAGCAACGTACTCACAGGGGCGGGCCCCTATGGCTACACCTTC
TRBD1	TRBV4-2	-	TRBJ2-1	CASSQLNWRDRGYNEQFF	TGTGCCAGCAGCCAATTAAACTGGCGGGACAGGGGATACAATGAGCAGTTCTTC
TRBD2	TRBV9	once	TRBJ2-3	CASSAVLAGTDTQYF	TGTGCCAGCAGCGCCGTACTAGCGGGCACAGATACGCAGTATTTT
-	TRBV28	-	TRBJ2-1	CASKLAGVYNEQFF	TGTGCCAGCAAGTTAGCCGGAGTGTACAATGAGCAGTTCTTC
TRBD1	TRBV28	-	TRBJ2-7	CASSLSGQGYEQYF	TGTGCCAGCAGTTTATCGGGACAGGGGTACGAGCAGTACTTC
-	TRBV29-1	-	TRBJ2-7	CSVGWSALRGEQYF	TGCAGCGTGGGGTGGTCGGCCCTAAGGGGCGAGCAGTACTTC
-	TRBV6-6	-	TRBJ2-7	CASSPGGSYEQYF	TGTGCCAGCAGCCCCGGGGGCTCCTACGAGCAGTACTTC
-	TRBV15	few	TRBJ2-7	CATSRGADPSYEQYF	TGTGCCACCAGCAGAGGGGCAGACCCCTCCTACGAGCAGTACTTC
TRBD1	TRBV12-5	-	TRBJ2-1	CASGSGQGGNEQFF	TGTGCTAGTGGTTCCGGACAGGGGGGGAATGAGCAGTTCTTC
-	TRBV5-8	once	TRBJ2-6	CASSLAGSGANVLTF	TGTGCCAGCAGCTTGGCGGGCTCTGGGGCCAACGTCCTGACTTTC
TRBD1	TRBV4-3	-	TRBJ1-1	CASSRRRQEGAHTEAFF	TGCGCCAGCAGCCGCCGACGACAGGAGGGGGCTCACACTGAAGCTTTCTTT
-	TRBV5-4	-	TRBJ2-3	CASSSPSVTSTDTQYF	TGTGCCAGCAGCTCCCCTAGCGTAACTAGCACAGATACGCAGTATTTT
-	TRBV15	once	TRBJ1-1	CATSGVGGNTEAFF	TGTGCCACCAGCGGCGTCGGAGGTAACACTGAAGCTTTCTTT
-	TRBV18	-	TRBJ1-5	CASSPQVEQGNQPQHF	TGTGCCAGCTCACCACAGGTCGAACAGGGCAATCAGCCCCAGCATTTT
TRBD2	TRBV6-5	few	TRBJ2-1	CASSYGGSGYNEQFF	TGTGCCAGCAGTTACGGGGGTAGCGGGTACAATGAGCAGTTCTTC
-	TRBV19	few	TRBJ1-1	CASSIPDSRDTEAFF	TGTGCCAGTAGTATCCCCGACAGCCGAGACACTGAAGCTTTCTTT
-	TRBV2	once	TRBJ1-1	CASTPRHLPDEAFF	TGTGCCAGCACCCCGCGACACCTTCCGGATGAAGCTTTCTTT
TRBD1	TRBV9	-	TRBJ2-7	CASSAGTGGYEQYF	TGTGCCAGCAGCGCCGGGACAGGGGGCTACGAGCAGTACTTC
-	TRBV19	-	TRBJ1-2	CASSRTLTYGYTF	TGTGCCAGTAGTAGGACACTTACCTATGGCTACACCTTC
-	TRBV6-5	-	TRBJ1-2	CASSYLDSNYGYTF	TGTGCCAGCAGTTACCTCGACAGCAACTATGGCTACACCTTC
TRBD1	TRBV30	-	TRBJ1-2	CAWNRQGGGGYTF	TGTGCCTGGAACCGACAGGGGGGTGGCGGCTACACCTTC
-	TRBV5-4	-	TRBJ2-7	CASSLTGAVYEQYF	TGTGCCAGCAGCCTAACAGGTGCTGTTTACGAGCAGTACTTC
TRBD1	TRBV7-9	-	TRBJ1-4	CSSSLRQGGEKLFF	TGTTCCAGCAGCTTACGACAGGGTGGTGAAAAACTGTTTTTT
TRBD1	TRBV19	-	TRBJ2-1	CASSTDRALVDEQFF	TGTGCCAGTAGTACCGACAGGGCCTTGGTTGATGAGCAGTTCTTC
-	TRBV4-3	-	TRBJ1-2	CASSWTEGTYGYTF	TGCGCCAGCAGTTGGACAGAGGGGACCTATGGCTACACCTTC
TRBD1	TRBV18	few	TRBJ2-5	CASSPLRTGGSLQETQYF	TGTGCCAGCTCACCACTCCGGACAGGGGGTAGTCTCCAAGAGACCCAGTACTTC
TRBD2	TRBV6-6	-	TRBJ2-7	CACARAGEYEQYF	TGTGCCTGCGCTCGGGCGGGGGAGTACGAGCAGTACTTC
TRBD2	TRBV7-9	few	TRBJ2-7	CSSSLEGLAGYEQYF	TGTTCCAGCAGCTTAGAGGGACTAGCGGGGTACGAGCAGTACTTC
-	TRBV14	-	TRBJ1-5	CASSQDNFDGNQPQHF	TGTGCCAGCAGCCAAGACAATTTCGACGGGAATCAGCCCCAGCATTTT
TRBD1	TRBV6-4	-	TRBJ1-1	CASAGQAGTEAFF	TGTGCCAGCGCTGGACAGGCGGGCACTGAAGCTTTCTTT
-	TRBV7-2	once	TRBJ2-7	CASAPGEVAYEQYF	TGTGCCAGCGCTCCGGGGGAGGTAGCCTACGAGCAGTACTTC
TRBD1	TRBV5-6	-	TRBJ1-1	CASSFKGAGRNTEAFF	TGTGCCAGCAGCTTTAAGGGGGCGGGGAGAAACACTGAAGCTTTCTTT
-	TRBV9	-	TRBJ2-6	CASSVGQSSGANVLTF	TGTGCCAGCAGCGTAGGACAGAGCTCTGGGGCCAACGTCCTGACTTTC
-	TRBV29-1	-	TRBJ2-7	CSVTTAYEQYF	TGCAGCGTTACAACAGCCTACGAGCAGTACTTC
-	TRBV20-1	-	TRBJ2-7	CSATDRYEQYF	TGCAGTGCCACAGACAGATACGAGCAGTACTTC
-	TRBV7-9	few	TRBJ2-2	CASSLAPGEKAGELFF	TGTGCCAGCAGCTTAGCACCAGGGGAGAAAGCCGGGGAGCTGTTTTTT
TRBD2	TRBV7-2	-	TRBJ2-7	CASSLYPGGYSNEQYF	TGTGCCAGCAGCTTATATCCGGGGGGGTACTCCAACGAGCAGTACTTC
-	TRBV29-1	-	TRBJ1-2	CSGGRGNANYGYTF	TGCAGCGGGGGCCGCGGGAACGCTAACTATGGCTACACCTTC